This TCR beta chain stems from a study of T cell changes during pregnancy in multiple sclerosis (dated by TCRdb to about 2019). Regarding the complete study: The study looked at changes in the T cell repertoire across pregnancy in women with multiple sclerosis.

Concerning this clone: Its binding antigen is unknown. Base qualities were left out, and no much larger clone turns up one base away.

Library preparation employed the immunoSEQ multiplex PCR assay. The table was pulled from immuneACCESS by TCRdb, which kept in-frame rearrangements only. Such tables lose some clones; where checked, under half of the loss comes from unresolved V genes, and the rest has no known cause. The sample table records 50,000 to 65,000 clones; over 75% of these occur just once. The ten largest clones take up over 1.5% of the sample. V is cut back by 6 bases and J by 4 bases, with 1 base in the junction unmatched. Reading the germline V gene gives CDR1 SNHLY and CDR2 FYNNEI. The CDR3 spans 13 residues, from the cysteine through the phenylalanine. Only the CDR3 DNA is retained, 39 bases long and in frame from the first base.

The source is a female donor with multiple sclerosis, enrolled in a pregnancy study. The sequencing here drew on peripheral blood, taken in the first trimester of pregnancy. The chain couples TRBV2 to TRBJ2-2, with TRBD1 matching 8 junction bases. The DNA reads as follows: TGTGCCAGCAGCGACAGGGGCACCGGGGAGCTGTTTTTT. It is translated as CASSDRGTGELFF.